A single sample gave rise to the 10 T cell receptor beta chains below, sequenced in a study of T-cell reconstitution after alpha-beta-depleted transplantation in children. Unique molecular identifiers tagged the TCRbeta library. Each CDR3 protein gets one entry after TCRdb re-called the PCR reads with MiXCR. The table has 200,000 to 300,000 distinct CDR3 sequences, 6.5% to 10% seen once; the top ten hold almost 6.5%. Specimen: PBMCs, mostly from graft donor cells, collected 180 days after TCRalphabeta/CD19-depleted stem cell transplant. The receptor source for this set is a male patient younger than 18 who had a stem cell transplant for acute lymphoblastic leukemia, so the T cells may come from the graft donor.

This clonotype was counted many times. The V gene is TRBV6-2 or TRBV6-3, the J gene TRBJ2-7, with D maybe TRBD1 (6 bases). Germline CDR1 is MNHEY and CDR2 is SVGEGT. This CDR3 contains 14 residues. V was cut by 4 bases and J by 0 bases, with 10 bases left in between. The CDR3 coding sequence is TGTGCCAGCAGTTGGTGGGGGCACTCCTACGAGCAGTACTTC. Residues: CASSWWGHSYEQYF.

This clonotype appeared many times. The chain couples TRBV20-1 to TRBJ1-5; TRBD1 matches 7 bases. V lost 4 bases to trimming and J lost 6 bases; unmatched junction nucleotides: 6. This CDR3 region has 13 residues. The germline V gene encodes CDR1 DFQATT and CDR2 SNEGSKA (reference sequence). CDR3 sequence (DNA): TGCAGTGCTAAAAAGACAGGGTCTCAGCCCCAGCATTTT. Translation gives CSAKKTGSQPQHF.

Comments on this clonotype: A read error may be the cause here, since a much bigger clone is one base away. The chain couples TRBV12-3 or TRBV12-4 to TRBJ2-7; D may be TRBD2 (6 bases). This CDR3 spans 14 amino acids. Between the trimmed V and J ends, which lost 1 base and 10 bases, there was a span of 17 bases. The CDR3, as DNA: TGTGCCAGCAGTTTAGGAAGGAAAGCGGGCGACCAGTACTTC. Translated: CASSLGRKAGDQYF.

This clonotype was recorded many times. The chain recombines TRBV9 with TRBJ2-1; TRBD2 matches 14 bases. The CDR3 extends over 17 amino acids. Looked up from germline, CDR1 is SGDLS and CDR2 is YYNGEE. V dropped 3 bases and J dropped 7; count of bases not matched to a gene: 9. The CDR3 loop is CASSEGLAGDTSNEQFF. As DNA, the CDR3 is TGTGCCAGCAGCGAGGGACTAGCGGGGGATACTAGTAATGAGCAGTTCTTC.

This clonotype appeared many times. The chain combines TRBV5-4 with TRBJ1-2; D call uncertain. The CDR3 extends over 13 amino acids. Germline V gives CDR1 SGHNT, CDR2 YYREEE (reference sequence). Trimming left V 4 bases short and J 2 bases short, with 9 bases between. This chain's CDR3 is CASSTDGNYGYTF. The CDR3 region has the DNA TGTGCCAGCAGCACGGACGGAAACTATGGCTACACCTTC.

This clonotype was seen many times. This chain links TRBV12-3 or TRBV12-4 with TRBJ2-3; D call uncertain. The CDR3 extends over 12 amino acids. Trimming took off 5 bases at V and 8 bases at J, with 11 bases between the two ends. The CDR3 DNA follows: TGTGCCAGCAGTCAAGGGAAGGTTACGCAGTATTTT. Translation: CASSQGKVTQYF.

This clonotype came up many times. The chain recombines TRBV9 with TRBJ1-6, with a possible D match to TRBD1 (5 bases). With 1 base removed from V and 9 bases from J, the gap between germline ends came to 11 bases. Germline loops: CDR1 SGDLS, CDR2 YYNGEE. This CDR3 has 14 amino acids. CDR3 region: CASSVKVGTSPLHF. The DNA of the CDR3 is TGTGCCAGCAGCGTAAAAGTAGGGACTTCACCCCTCCACTTT.

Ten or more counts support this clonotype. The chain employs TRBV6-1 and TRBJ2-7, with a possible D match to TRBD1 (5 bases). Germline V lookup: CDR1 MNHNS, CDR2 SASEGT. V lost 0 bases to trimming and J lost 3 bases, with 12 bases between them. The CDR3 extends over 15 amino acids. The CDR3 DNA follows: TGTGCCAGCAGTGAAGCCCATTGGGGCCACTACGAGCAGTACTTC. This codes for CASSEAHWGHYEQYF.

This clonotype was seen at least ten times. The CDR3: CASSLDPLGAEQETQYF. The CDR3 DNA sequence: TGTGCCAGCAGCTTAGATCCCCTAGGGGCGGAACAAGAGACCCAGTACTTC. The rearrangement links TRBV11-2 to TRBJ2-5; maybe TRBD1 (5 bases). The CDR3 spans 17 residues. The V gene's germline CDR1 is SGHAT and CDR2 FQNNGV. V dropped 0 bases and J dropped 2 bases, with 16 bases sitting between them.

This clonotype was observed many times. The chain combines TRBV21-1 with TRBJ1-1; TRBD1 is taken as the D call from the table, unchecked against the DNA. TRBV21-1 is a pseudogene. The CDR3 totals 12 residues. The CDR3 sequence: CASPHRWTEAFF. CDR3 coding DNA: TGTGCCAGCCCCCACAGGTGGACTGAAGCTTTCTTT.